One and the same sample provided the 32 T cell receptor beta chains below, sequenced in a study of T-cell memory formation after mild COVID-19. TCRdb called the 5' RACE reads again in MiXCR, with one record for every CDR3 protein. Among 380,000 or so distinct CDR3 sequences listed, approximately 14% were seen once. Sequencing was performed on PBMCs or a T cell subset sorted from them (not recorded which). The receptors were gathered from a man aged 18 to 30 who had mild COVID-19 (a few samples of this study predate the infection). Cell type and time point are not known.

This clonotype was detected only a few times. The genes are TRBV6-6 and TRBJ2-1, with a tentative D call TRBD2 (5 bases). The V gene lost 2 bases and the J gene lost 10 bases, with 12 bases spanning the gap. Germline CDR1 MNHNY, CDR2 SVGAGI (reference sequence). The CDR3 loop spans 13 amino acids. The CDR3 DNA follows: TGTGCCAGCAGTTACATCGGAGGAGGAGAGCAGTTCTTC. Translation gives CASSYIGGGEQFF.

This chain connects TRBV12-5 to TRBJ2-6, with no clear D. This CDR3 contains 16 residues. Germline loops: CDR1 LGHNT, CDR2 FRNRAP. V was shortened by 1 base and J by 0 bases, with 7 bases between the two germline ends. This CDR3 is CASGLAVSSGANVLTF. As DNA, the CDR3 is TGTGCTAGTGGTTTGGCTGTCTCCTCTGGGGCCAACGTCCTGACTTTC.

This clonotype was detected ten times or more. The chain recombines TRBV7-9 with TRBJ2-7; TRBD2 might be the D (5 bases). The V gene's germline CDR1 is SEHNR and CDR2 FQNEAQ (reference sequence). The V and J ends lost 1 base and 0 bases respectively, with 13 bases between them. This CDR3 contains 16 residues. In nucleotides, the CDR3 is TGTGCCAGCAGCTTAGGAGGAAGCGGCAGCTCCTACGAGCAGTACGTC. Encoded protein: CASSLGGSGSSYEQYV.

The chain's CDR3 is CASSHNRVLAFF. CDR3 in DNA: TGTGCCAGCAGCCACAACAGGGTATTGGCTTTCTTT. V gene TRBV12-3 or TRBV12-4 combines with J gene TRBJ1-1, with D possibly matching TRBD1 (6 bases). This CDR3 is 12 amino acids long. V was cut by 6 bases and J by 11 bases, with 16 bases left in between.

The V and J genes are TRBV20-1 and TRBJ1-5; 7 nucleotides line up with TRBD1. The CDR3 consists of 13 residues. Germline assignment: CDR1 DFQATT and CDR2 SNEGSKA (reference sequence). V was clipped by 6 bases and J by 2 bases; unmatched bases: 4. CDR3 DNA: TGCAGTGCCCAGGGGGGTGGCAATCAGCCCCAGCATTTT. The encoded protein is CSAQGGGNQPQHF.

V and J are TRBV7-6 and TRBJ2-3, with TRBD2 matching 14 bases. The CDR3 covers 19 residues. V dropped 3 bases and J dropped 0; count of bases not matched to a gene: 8. Germline-derived CDR1 and CDR2 are SGHVS and FNYEAQ. The chain's CDR3 is CASSLGTSGGSTSTDTQYF. CDR3 in DNA: TGTGCCAGCAGCTTGGGGACTAGCGGGGGCTCTACTAGCACAGATACGCAGTATTTT.

This chain connects TRBV20-1 to TRBJ2-7; D not certain. Germline V gene sequence: CDR1 DFQATT, CDR2 SNEGSKA (reference sequence). With 6 bases removed from V and 4 bases from J, the gap between germline ends came to 22 bases. The CDR3 consists of 15 residues. CDR3 sequence: CSASGAPSPRYEQYF. CDR3 in DNA: TGCAGTGCCTCGGGCGCTCCCTCCCCTAGGTACGAGCAGTACTTC.

This clonotype appeared a few times. V gene TRBV6-2 or TRBV6-3 combines with J gene TRBJ1-5; D is unclear. V was trimmed by 2 bases and J by 3 bases, leaving 11 bases between them. Germline values: CDR1 MNHEY, CDR2 SVGEGT. The CDR3 length is 15 residues. CDR3 nucleotide sequence: TGTGCCAGCAGTTACGGGGAGTTTCACAATCAGCCCCAGCATTTT. Translated: CASSYGEFHNQPQHF.

CDR3 DNA sequence: TGTGCCAGCAGCCGTAGAGGGGGGGCAGGGCCTGAAGCTTTCTTT. It specifies CASSRRGGAGPEAFF. V usage is TRBV6-5 and J usage is TRBJ1-1; tentative D call: TRBD1 (6 bases). The CDR3 consists of 15 residues. In germline, CDR1 is MNHEY, CDR2 SVGAGI. The ends were cut back, 6 bases at V and 6 bases at J, with 20 bases in the middle.

This clonotype turned up a few times. The V and J genes are TRBV2 and TRBJ2-7; TRBD1 or TRBD2 may be the D gene (5 bases each). This CDR3 contains 14 residues. Germline V gene lookup returns CDR1 SNHLY and CDR2 FYNNEI. Between the trimmed V and J ends, which lost 0 bases and 6 bases, there was a span of 12 bases. The CDR3 coding sequence is TGTGCCAGCAGTGAAGCAGGGACCCAGGGCGAGCAGTACTTC. It encodes CASSEAGTQGEQYF.

This clonotype appeared a few times. This chain connects TRBV4-3 to TRBJ2-7, with D possibly matching TRBD1 (8 bases). Germline-derived CDR1 and CDR2 are LGHNA and YSLEER. Trimming pared 0 bases from V and 12 bases from J, leaving 33 bases between. The CDR3 is 19 amino acids. The CDR3 here is CASSQEGGGTGSPLSTRYF. The CDR3 DNA reads as TGCGCCAGCAGCCAAGAAGGGGGAGGGACAGGCTCTCCCTTAAGTACCAGGTACTTC.

This clonotype was recorded a few times. This chain links TRBV20-1 with TRBJ2-7; TRBD1 matches 10 bases. The CDR3 totals 14 residues. The V gene end was trimmed by 2 bases and the J gene end by 5 bases; junction bases not matched to a gene: 6. Germline assignment: CDR1 DFQATT and CDR2 SNEGSKA (reference sequence). The CDR3 DNA follows: TGCAGTGCTAGACTCCGGGACAGGGGTCACGAGCAGTACTTC. It specifies CSARLRDRGHEQYF.

This clonotype has ten or more counts. The gene calls are TRBV12-3 or TRBV12-4 and TRBJ2-7, with D tentatively TRBD1 or TRBD2 (5 bases each). The CDR3 covers 16 residues. Trimming shortened V by 1 base and J by 0 bases, and 13 bases separated the two germline ends. The CDR3 loop reads CASSLGGPTGSYEQYF. The CDR3 nucleotides are TGTGCCAGCAGTTTAGGGGGACCCACCGGCTCCTACGAGCAGTACTTC.

V and J are TRBV10-3 and TRBJ2-3; 11 bases line up with TRBD2. The CDR3 has 16 amino acids. Germline V gene data show CDR1 as ENHRY and CDR2 as SYGVKD. The J segment lost 2 bases and the V segment lost 6 bases, leaving 7 bases of the junction unmatched. CDR3 region: CAIRTLAGGPTDTQYF. The CDR3 DNA reads TGTGCCATCAGGACGCTAGCGGGGGGACCCACAGATACGCAGTATTTT.

This clonotype was seen at least ten times. This chain joins TRBV7-2 and TRBJ2-3; D is undetermined. CDR3 size: 13 residues. The V end lost 5 bases, the J end lost 5 bases, and 11 bases lay between the germline ends. The germline CDR1 and CDR2 sequences are SGHTA and FQGNSA. The CDR3 DNA sequence: TGTGCCAGCAGCCCAGACCAGATAGATACGCAGTATTTT. This encodes CASSPDQIDTQYF.

This clonotype occurred a few times. This chain uses TRBV12-3 or TRBV12-4 with TRBJ1-1; a weak D match, TRBD1 (6 bases). V was cut by 1 base and J by 1 base, with 16 bases left in between. The CDR3 is 17 amino acids. DNA of the CDR3: TGTGCCAGCAGTTTAGACAGGGAATTCGGTGAGAACACTGAAGCTTTCTTT. Protein product: CASSLDREFGENTEAFF.

The rearrangement uses TRBV6-2 or TRBV6-3 and TRBJ2-3, with D possibly TRBD1 on 6 matching bases. Trimming stripped 6 bases from V and 2 bases from J, with 18 bases between. Germline CDR1 is MNHEY and CDR2 is SVGEGT. The CDR3 has 16 amino acids. The CDR3 DNA follows: TGTGCCAGCAGAGACCTCCGGACAGCCTTCACAGATACGCAGTATTTT. This gives the protein CASRDLRTAFTDTQYF.

This clonotype was detected ten times or more. The V call is TRBV4-3, the J call TRBJ2-1, with no clear D. Looked up from germline, CDR1 is LGHNA and CDR2 is YSLEER. With 0 bases removed from V and 0 bases from J, the gap between germline ends came to 9 bases. The CDR3 totals 16 residues. The CDR3 region has the DNA TGCGCCAGCAGCCAAGATTCAGTGGGCTCCTACAATGAGCAGTTCTTC. Encoded protein: CASSQDSVGSYNEQFF.

There are a few counts of this clonotype. This sequence joins TRBV20-1 and TRBJ2-1; tentatively, D is TRBD1 (7 bases). The germline V gene encodes CDR1 DFQATT and CDR2 SNEGSKA (reference sequence). Trimming took off 3 bases at V and 5 bases at J, with 14 bases between the two ends. CDR3 length equals 14 residues. CDR3 coding DNA: TGCAGTGCTAGCTTGGCAGGGGGGAACAATGAGCAGTTCTTC. Its protein product is CSASLAGGNNEQFF.

This clonotype was observed a handful of times. V usage is TRBV11-2 and J usage is TRBJ2-3, with 8 bases lining up with TRBD2. The CDR3 consists of 14 residues. V lost 5 bases, J lost 4 bases, and 5 bases stayed unmatched. Germline loops: CDR1 SGHAT, CDR2 FQNNGV. CDR3 region: CASSPSGGADTQYF. In DNA, the CDR3 is TGTGCCAGCAGCCCAAGCGGGGGTGCAGATACGCAGTATTTT. The variable domain in full, with the rest retrieved from reference TRBV11-2 and TRBJ2-3, is EAGVAQSPRYKIIEKRQSVAFWCNPISGHATLYWYQQILGQGPKLLIQFQNNGVVDDSQLPKDRFSAERLKGVDSTLKIQPAKLEDSAVYLCASSPSGGADTQYFGPGTRLTVL.

This clonotype was counted at least ten times. The chain joins TRBV4-3 to TRBJ1-1, with TRBD1 matching over 7 bases. V gave up 4 bases and J gave up 9 bases; unmatched junction bases: 8. The CDR3 is 13 residues long. The germline gives CDR1 LGHNA, CDR2 YSLEER. CDR3: CASSPGEGQKAFF. CDR3 DNA: TGCGCCAGCAGCCCCGGGGAGGGACAGAAAGCTTTCTTT.

The chain has TRBV5-1 and TRBJ1-4, with a tentative D call TRBD1 (6 bases). Germline values: CDR1 SGHRS, CDR2 YFSETQ. The CDR3 is 16 amino acids. V was shortened by 3 bases and J by 8 bases, with 20 bases between the two germline ends. CDR3 bases: TGCGCCAGCAGCTCCTCACGTGGTACAGGGAAAGAAAAACTGTTTTTT. Encoded protein: CASSSSRGTGKEKLFF.

This clonotype was observed many times. J is TRBJ2-2 and V is TRBV20-1, with TRBD1 as a possible D gene (6 bases). Germline loops: CDR1 DFQATT, CDR2 SNEGSKA (reference sequence). This CDR3 comprises 15 residues. Trimming stripped 0 bases from V and 4 bases from J, with 12 bases between. The CDR3 loop is CSARDSQGFTGELFF. In DNA, the CDR3 is TGCAGTGCTAGAGACAGTCAGGGGTTCACCGGGGAGCTGTTTTTT.

This clonotype turned up a few times. The V call is TRBV19, the J call TRBJ2-2, with a weak D call TRBD1 (6 bases). The CDR3 has 16 residues. V lost 10 bases to trimming and J lost 9 bases, with 27 bases between them. Germline CDR1 is LNHDA and CDR2 is SQIVND (reference sequence). The CDR3 coding sequence is TGTGCCATTGGGAAACAGACAGGCTTGGGTAACCGGGAGCTGTTTTTT. Translated: CAIGKQTGLGNRELFF.

The chain couples TRBV6-1 to TRBJ2-3, with 11 nucleotides matching TRBD2. Looked up from germline, CDR1 is MNHNS and CDR2 is SASEGT. V dropped 7 bases and J dropped 7; count of bases not matched to a gene: 4. CDR3 length equals 13 residues. The DNA for the CDR3 is TGTGCCAGCATTCTAGCGGGGGGTCATACGCAGTATTTT. This translates into CASILAGGHTQYF.

This clonotype was seen at least ten times. The V call is TRBV29-1, the J call TRBJ2-4; no clear D. From germline, CDR1 is SQVTM and CDR2 ANQGSEA. The CDR3 has 13 residues. The V end lost 4 bases, the J end lost 2 bases, and 9 bases lay between the germline ends. This CDR3 is CSVVGLTKNIQYF. CDR3 bases: TGCAGCGTTGTTGGCCTGACCAAAAACATTCAGTACTTC.

This chain joins TRBV7-3 and TRBJ2-7, with TRBD1 as a possible D gene (6 bases). CDR3 length: 13 residues. CDR1 and CDR2 from the germline V gene are SGHTA and FQGTGA. Trimming stripped 2 bases from V and 6 bases from J, with 11 bases between. CDR3 region: CASSLVQGGEQYF. The DNA for the CDR3 is TGTGCCAGCAGCTTAGTACAGGGCGGCGAGCAGTACTTC.

Ten or more counts support this clonotype. The rearrangement joins TRBV5-1 to TRBJ1-1, with a tentative D call TRBD1 (5 bases). The CDR3 extends over 13 amino acids. Germline loops: CDR1 SGHRS, CDR2 YFSETQ. V lost 0 bases, J lost 7 bases, and 10 bases lay in between. This CDR3 reads CASSLAGIGEAFF. As DNA, the CDR3 is TGCGCCAGCAGCTTGGCAGGGATTGGTGAAGCTTTCTTT. Looking up the rest from reference TRBV5-1 and TRBJ1-1 gives the full variable domain: KAGVTQTPRYLIKTRGQQVTLSCSPISGHRSVSWYQQTPGQGLQFLFEYFSETQRNKGNFPGRFSGRQFSNSRSEMNVSTLELGDSALYLCASSLAGIGEAFFGQGTRLTVV.

The chain couples TRBV18 to TRBJ1-3, with D possibly being TRBD1 (6 bases). Trimming removed 2 bases at V and 0 bases at J, with 17 bases between. This CDR3 spans 18 amino acids. Germline CDR1 and CDR2: KGHSH and LQKENI. The CDR3 DNA reads TGTGCCAGCTCACCATCGGGGGCAGGCCCGACCTCTGGAAACACCATATATTTT. The encoded protein is CASSPSGAGPTSGNTIYF.

This clonotype was detected a few times. The chain couples TRBV7-9 to TRBJ1-1; TRBD1 matches 8 bases. The CDR3 sequence is 16 residues long. With V trimmed by 0 bases and J by 5 bases, 8 bases remained unmatched. Germline CDR1 reads SEHNR; CDR2 reads FQNEAQ (reference sequence). CDR3 residues: CASSLAPQGARTEAFF. For the CDR3, the DNA is TGTGCCAGCAGCTTAGCGCCGCAGGGGGCGCGAACTGAAGCTTTCTTT.

J is TRBJ2-2 and V is TRBV5-6, with D uncertain. The V gene lost 6 bases and the J gene lost 1 base, with 16 bases spanning the gap. This CDR3 contains 16 residues. Germline values: CDR1 SGHDT, CDR2 YYEEEE. The CDR3 nucleotides read TGTGCCAGCAACGGTGATGGCGGTGGGAACACCGGGGAGCTGTTTTTT. This gives the protein CASNGDGGGNTGELFF.

V usage is TRBV4-3 and J usage is TRBJ1-6; D ambiguous. The CDR3 contains 14 residues. The V gene lost 0 bases and the J gene lost 7 bases, with 7 bases spanning the gap. Germline V gene data show CDR1 as LGHNA and CDR2 as YSLEER. CDR3 sequence (DNA): TGCGCCAGCAGCCAAGATAGGCAGAATTCACCCCTCCACTTT. It codes for CASSQDRQNSPLHF.